Listed below are T cell receptor beta chains from one sample, sequenced in a study of molecular identifiers for immune sequencing clone quantification. MiXCR, run by TCRdb on the PCR reads, gives a single entry per CDR3 protein. The top ten clones hold about 0.74% of a sample with a few hundred thousand distinct CDR3 sequences, roughly 24% of them seen once. What was sequenced was naive CD8+ T cells from blood, with Jurkat cell RNA spiked in. These receptors were taken from a human donor in good health. Some libraries in this study had Jurkat cell RNA spiked in. CDR3s include the opening cysteine and the closing phenylalanine or tryptophan. The D gene is left open where the match is weak. Rows may omit the clone size; those that give it use once, few, many or a size class.

TGTGCCACCAGTGACCAGGGGGAGCAGTACTTC CATSDQGEQYF TRBJ2-7 NA TRBV24-1 few
TGCAGTGCTCGAGATAAAGGGTTTAACACTGAAGCTTTCTTT CSARDKGFNTEAFF TRBJ1-1 NA TRBV20-1 few
TGTGCCAGCAGCTTAGCCCAGGATGAGCCGTACTTC CASSLAQDEPYF TRBJ2-7 NA TRBV11-2 NA
TGTGCCAGCAGTTACGACAGGGGGCATTACAATGAGCAGTTCTTC CASSYDRGHYNEQFF TRBJ2-1 TRBD1 TRBV6-5 many
TGCGCCAGCAGGCAGCCGTTGGGGGGAAACTTC CASRQPLGGNF TRBJ2-4 NA TRBV23-1 many
TGTGCCACCAGTGACCCGACTTACTACAATGAGCAGTTCTTC CATSDPTYYNEQFF TRBJ2-1 NA TRBV24-1 NA
TGTGCCACCAGCGGGGACAGGGGGTTTTACGAGCAGTACTTC CATSGDRGFYEQYF TRBJ2-7 TRBD1 TRBV15 NA
TGTGCCAGCAGCGGGACAAAGGGCCACGAGCAGTACTTC CASSGTKGHEQYF TRBJ2-7 NA TRBV7-3 few
TGTGCCAGCAGTTACTCGACGGGTGCACAATTACACACTGAAGCTTTCTTT CASSYSTGAQLHTEAFF TRBJ1-1 NA TRBV6-5 few
TGTGCACACGGGTCGTGGAACACCGGGGAGCTGTTTTTT CAHGSWNTGELFF TRBJ2-2 NA TRBV6-6 many
TGCGCCAGCAGCCAAGTGTCAGGGGGCGCGGATACTGAAGCTTTCTTT CASSQVSGGADTEAFF TRBJ1-1 TRBD1 TRBV4-1 few
TGCGCCAGCAGTCCGGGGACAGTGCGAGGCTACACCTTC CASSPGTVRGYTF TRBJ1-2 TRBD1 TRBV23-1 many
TGCGCCAGCAGCTTGGAAGGTTATCAGCCCCAGCATTTT CASSLEGYQPQHF TRBJ1-5 NA TRBV5-1 many
TGTGCCAGTAGTATCTGGGGGAACAATCAGCCCCAGCATTTT CASSIWGNNQPQHF TRBJ1-5 NA TRBV19 many
TGTGCCAACAACTTGGAGGGGGCCTACGAACAGTACTTC CANNLEGAYEQYF TRBJ2-7 NA TRBV5-6 NA
TGTGCCAGCAGTTACGCAGGGGAGGCTTTCTACGAGCAGTACTTC CASSYAGEAFYEQYF TRBJ2-7 NA TRBV6-2/TRBV6-3 NA
TGTGCCAGCAGCTTAGTGCCAGGGGTGTACGCTGAAGCTTTCTTT CASSLVPGVYAEAFF TRBJ1-1 NA TRBV7-2 many
TGTGCCAGTCGTGTCTTCCTAGCGGGAGATACGCAGTATTTT CASRVFLAGDTQYF TRBJ2-3 TRBD2 TRBV6-4 NA
TGTGCCAGCAGCTTAGGGGGTCGGGAGCAGTACTTC CASSLGGREQYF TRBJ2-7 NA TRBV7-9 NA
TGCGCCAGCAGCCAAGCGGGGGGTGGGGAAGGCACTAACTATGGCTACACCTTC CASSQAGGGEGTNYGYTF TRBJ1-2 NA TRBV4-3 few
TGTGCCAGCAGTGATTTGACAGGCGGCTACACCTTC CASSDLTGGYTF TRBJ1-2 NA TRBV6-5 many
TGTGCCAGCAGCCTAACCGTGGAGGGCTACGAGCAGTACTTC CASSLTVEGYEQYF TRBJ2-7 NA TRBV11-1 NA
TGCGCCAGCAGCTTAACGGGGGGAGACTCCTACGAGCAGTACTTC CASSLTGGDSYEQYF TRBJ2-7 TRBD2 TRBV5-1 few
TGCGCCAGCAGCCAAGACCGAGGGGGGTTCGGCAATGAGCAGTTCTTC CASSQDRGGFGNEQFF TRBJ2-1 NA TRBV4-1 few
TGCAGCGTTAACTTAGCGGGGATGGGTGAGACCCAGTACTTC CSVNLAGMGETQYF TRBJ2-5 TRBD2 TRBV29-1 few
TGTGCCAGCGAAGGGCAGGGGACGCAGTATTTT CASEGQGTQYF TRBJ2-3 NA TRBV6-2/TRBV6-3 NA
TGTGCCAGCTGCTTACCAGGGGACAGCTCCTACGAGCAGTACTTC CASCLPGDSSYEQYF TRBJ2-7 TRBD1 TRBV7-9 NA
TGTGCCAGTAGTTCCGGACTCAAGTACGAGCAGTACTTC CASSSGLKYEQYF TRBJ2-7 NA TRBV19 many
TGTGCCAGTAGTCCGCAGGGCGGAATCAATGGCTACACCTTC CASSPQGGINGYTF TRBJ1-2 NA TRBV19 NA
TGTGCCAGCAGTTCCGGGACTAGCGGGAGGTGGAATCTGGGTACGCAGTATTTT CASSSGTSGRWNLGTQYF TRBJ2-3 TRBD2 TRBV6-2/TRBV6-3 NA
TGCAGTGCTAGAGATACGGCCGGGACTAGTTTATACGAGCAGTACTTC CSARDTAGTSLYEQYF TRBJ2-7 TRBD2 TRBV20-1 NA
TGTGCCAGCAGCTTGACCACCTACAGGGCTGGCTACACCTTC CASSLTTYRAGYTF TRBJ1-2 NA TRBV13 NA
TGTGCCAGCAGCCCGGGCCAGGGTGCCTACGCGCAGTACTTC CASSPGQGAYAQYF TRBJ2-7 NA TRBV13 NA
TGTGCCAGCAGCCAAGATCCGATGAACACTGAAGCTTTCTTT CASSQDPMNTEAFF TRBJ1-1 NA TRBV14 many
TGTGCCAGCAGTTCGACAGGGATAGGCAAAAACATTCAGTACTTC CASSSTGIGKNIQYF TRBJ2-4 TRBD1 TRBV12-3/TRBV12-4 many
TGTGCCAGCAGAAAACTCCCACTAGCGGGAGCCTACGAGCAGTACTTC CASRKLPLAGAYEQYF TRBJ2-7 TRBD2 TRBV25-1 many
TGTGCCAGCTCACCCTCCCGACTAGCGGGACTCCGCGAGCAGTACTTC CASSPSRLAGLREQYF TRBJ2-7 TRBD2 TRBV18 many
TGTGCCAGCGGAACAGGGAGCCATTTATATGGCTACACCTTC CASGTGSHLYGYTF TRBJ1-2 NA TRBV6-5 few
TGTGCCAGCACCAAAGCCCTCGAGCAGTGCTTC CASTKALEQCF TRBJ2-7 NA TRBV6-2/TRBV6-3 NA
TGTGCCAGCAGTTTTAGGGGGAGCACTGAAGCTTTCTTT CASSFRGSTEAFF TRBJ1-1 NA TRBV28 many
TGTGCCAGCTGGGGGGCGATCGTGAACACTGAAGCTTTCTTT CASWGAIVNTEAFF TRBJ1-1 NA TRBV2 few
TGTGCCAGCAGCGTAGGACAGGGGTCCGGGGAGCTGTTTTTT CASSVGQGSGELFF TRBJ2-2 TRBD1 TRBV9 few
TGCGCCAGCAGCCCAGGGACACTGTACGAGCAGTACTTC CASSPGTLYEQYF TRBJ2-7 NA TRBV4-1 many
TGTGCCAGCAGCAAAATGCCTGTTCGGGGACCTGGGGCCAACGTCCTGACTTTC CASSKMPVRGPGANVLTF TRBJ2-6 NA TRBV5-6 few
TGTGCCAGCAGTTTTCACTTCGACATACCGAACACTGAAGCTTTCTTT CASSFHFDIPNTEAFF TRBJ1-1 NA TRBV28 few
TGTGCCAGCAGTCCCCGACTAGCGGGAGGGCCAGATACGCAGTATTTT CASSPRLAGGPDTQYF TRBJ2-3 TRBD2 TRBV28 few
TGTGCCAGCACCGCGGGACTAGCGGTCCAAGAGACCCAGTGCTTC CASTAGLAVQETQCF TRBJ2-5 TRBD2 TRBV9 NA
TGTGCCAGCAGCAAGTGGGTGGGCACAGATACGCAGTATTTT CASSKWVGTDTQYF TRBJ2-3 NA TRBV9 NA
TGCAGCGCTGAGGTCCTAGGGAATGAGCAGTTCTTC CSAEVLGNEQFF TRBJ2-1 NA TRBV29-1 many
TGTGCCAGCAGCCAAGTTGGGGGACCAAGCACAGATACGCAGTATTTT CASSQVGGPSTDTQYF TRBJ2-3 NA TRBV3-1 NA